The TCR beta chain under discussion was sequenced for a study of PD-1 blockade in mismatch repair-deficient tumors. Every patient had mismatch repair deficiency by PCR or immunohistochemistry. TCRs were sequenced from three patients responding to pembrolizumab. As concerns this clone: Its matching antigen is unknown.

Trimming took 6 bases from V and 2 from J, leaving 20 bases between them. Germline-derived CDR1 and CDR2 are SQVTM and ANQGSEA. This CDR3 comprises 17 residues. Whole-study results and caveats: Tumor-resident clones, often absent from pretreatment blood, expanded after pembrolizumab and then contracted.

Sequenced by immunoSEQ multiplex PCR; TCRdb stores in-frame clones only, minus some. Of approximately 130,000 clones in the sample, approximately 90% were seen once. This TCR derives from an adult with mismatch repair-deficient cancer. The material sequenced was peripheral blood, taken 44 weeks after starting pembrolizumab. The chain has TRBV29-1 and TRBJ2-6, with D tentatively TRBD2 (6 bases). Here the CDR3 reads CSVEEGRGSPGANVLTF. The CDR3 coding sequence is TGCAGCGTCGAGGAGGGACGGGGATCCCCTGGGGCCAACGTCCTGACTTTC.